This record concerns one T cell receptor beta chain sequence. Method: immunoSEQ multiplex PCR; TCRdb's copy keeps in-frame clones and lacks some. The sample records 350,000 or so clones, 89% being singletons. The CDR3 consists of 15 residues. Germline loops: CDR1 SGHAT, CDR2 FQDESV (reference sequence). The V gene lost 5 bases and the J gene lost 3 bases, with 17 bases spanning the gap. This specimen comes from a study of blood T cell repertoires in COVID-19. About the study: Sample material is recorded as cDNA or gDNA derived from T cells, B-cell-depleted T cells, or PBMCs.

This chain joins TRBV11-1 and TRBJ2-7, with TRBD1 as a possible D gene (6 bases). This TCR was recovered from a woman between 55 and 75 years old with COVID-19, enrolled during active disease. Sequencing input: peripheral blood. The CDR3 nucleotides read TGTGCCAGCAGCCGCACCCCCGGACAGAACTACGAGCAGTACTTC. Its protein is CASSRTPGQNYEQYF. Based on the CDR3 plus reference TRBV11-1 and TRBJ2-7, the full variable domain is EAEVAQSPRYKITEKSQAVAFWCDPISGHATLYWYRQILGQGPELLVQFQDESVVDDSQLPKDRFSAERLKGVDSTLKIQPAELGDSAMYLCASSRTPGQNYEQYFGPGTRLTVT.